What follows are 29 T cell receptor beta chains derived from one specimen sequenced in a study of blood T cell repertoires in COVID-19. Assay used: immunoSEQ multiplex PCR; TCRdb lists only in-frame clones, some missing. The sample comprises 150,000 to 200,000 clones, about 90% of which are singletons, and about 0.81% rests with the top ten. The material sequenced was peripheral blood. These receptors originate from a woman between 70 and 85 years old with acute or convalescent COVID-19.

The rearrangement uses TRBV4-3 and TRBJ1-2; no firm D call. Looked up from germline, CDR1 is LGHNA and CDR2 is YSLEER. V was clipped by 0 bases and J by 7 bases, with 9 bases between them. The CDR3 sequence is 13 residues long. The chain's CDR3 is CASSQDRGGGYTF. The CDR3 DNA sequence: TGCGCCAGCAGCCAAGACCGGGGTGGTGGCTACACCTTC.

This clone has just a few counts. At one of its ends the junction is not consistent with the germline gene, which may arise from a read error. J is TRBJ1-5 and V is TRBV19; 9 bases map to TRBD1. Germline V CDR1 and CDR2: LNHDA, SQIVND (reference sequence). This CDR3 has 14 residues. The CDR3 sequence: CASSLEQGAMPQHF. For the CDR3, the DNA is TGTGCCAGTAGTCTAGAACAGGGGGCCATGCCCCAGCATTTT.

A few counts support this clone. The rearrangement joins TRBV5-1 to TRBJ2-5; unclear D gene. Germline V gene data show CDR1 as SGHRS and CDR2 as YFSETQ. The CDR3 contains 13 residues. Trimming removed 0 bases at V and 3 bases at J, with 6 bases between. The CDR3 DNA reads TGCGCCAGCAGCTTGGACTCTAAAGAGACCCAGTACTTC. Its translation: CASSLDSKETQYF.

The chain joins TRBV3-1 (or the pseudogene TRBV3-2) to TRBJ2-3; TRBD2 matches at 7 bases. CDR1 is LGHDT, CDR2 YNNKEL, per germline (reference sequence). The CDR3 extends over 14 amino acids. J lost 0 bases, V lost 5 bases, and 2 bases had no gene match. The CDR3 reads CASSYSGSTDTQYF. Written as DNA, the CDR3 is TGTGCCAGCAGCTATAGCGGGAGCACAGATACGCAGTATTTT.

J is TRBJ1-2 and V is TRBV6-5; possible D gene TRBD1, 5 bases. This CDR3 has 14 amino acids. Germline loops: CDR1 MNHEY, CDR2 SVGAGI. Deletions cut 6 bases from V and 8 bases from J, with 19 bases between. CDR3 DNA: TGTGCCAGCAGGTACCCAGGGAGGGGAAGAGGCTACACCTTC. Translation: CASRYPGRGRGYTF.

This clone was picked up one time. CDR3 loop: CASSTRGQGDGYTF. CDR3 nucleotides: TGTGCCAGCAGCACCCGGGGACAGGGGGATGGCTACACCTTC. This chain joins TRBV28 and TRBJ1-2; 11 bases are shared with TRBD1. The junction had 6 bases not matched to a gene; V was cut back by 6 bases and J by 6 bases. In germline, CDR1 is MDHEN, CDR2 SYDVKM. The CDR3 has 14 residues.

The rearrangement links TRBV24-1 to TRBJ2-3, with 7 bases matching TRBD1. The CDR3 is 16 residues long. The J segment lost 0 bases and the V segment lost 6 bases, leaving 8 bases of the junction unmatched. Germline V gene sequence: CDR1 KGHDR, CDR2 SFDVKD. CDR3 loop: CATSPGTVTSTDTQYF. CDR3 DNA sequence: TGTGCCACCAGTCCCGGGACAGTCACTAGCACAGATACGCAGTATTTT.

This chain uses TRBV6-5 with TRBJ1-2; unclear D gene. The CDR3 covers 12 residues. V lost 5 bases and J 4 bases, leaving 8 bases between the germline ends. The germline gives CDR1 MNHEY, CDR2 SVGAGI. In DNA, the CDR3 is TGTGCCAGCAGTCCCTTAGTCTATGGCTACACCTTC. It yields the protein CASSPLVYGYTF.

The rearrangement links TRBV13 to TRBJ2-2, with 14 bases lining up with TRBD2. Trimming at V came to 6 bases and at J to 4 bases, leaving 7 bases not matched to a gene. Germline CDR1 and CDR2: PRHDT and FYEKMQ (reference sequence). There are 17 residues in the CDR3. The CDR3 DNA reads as TGTGCCAGCAGACCGGGACTAGCGGGAGAGCTCACCGGGGAGCTGTTTTTT. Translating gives CASRPGLAGELTGELFF.

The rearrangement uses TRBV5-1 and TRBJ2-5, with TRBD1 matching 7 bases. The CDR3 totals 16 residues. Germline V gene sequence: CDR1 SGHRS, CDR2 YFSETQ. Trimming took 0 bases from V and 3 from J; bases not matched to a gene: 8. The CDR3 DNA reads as TGCGCCAGCAGCTTGGGGATAGGGGGCACAGAAGAGACCCAGTACTTC. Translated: CASSLGIGGTEETQYF.

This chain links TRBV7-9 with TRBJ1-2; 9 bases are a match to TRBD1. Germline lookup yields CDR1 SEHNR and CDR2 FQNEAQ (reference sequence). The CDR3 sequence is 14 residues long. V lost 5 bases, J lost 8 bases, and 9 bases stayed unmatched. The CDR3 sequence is CASSTRDRVAGYTF. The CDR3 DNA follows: TGTGCCAGCAGCACCAGGGACAGGGTGGCAGGCTACACCTTC.

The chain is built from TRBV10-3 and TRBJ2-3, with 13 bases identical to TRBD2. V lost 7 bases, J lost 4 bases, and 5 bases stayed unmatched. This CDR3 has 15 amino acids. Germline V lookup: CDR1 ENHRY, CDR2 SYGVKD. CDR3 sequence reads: CAINSGLAGSDTQYF. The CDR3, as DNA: TGTGCCATCAACTCGGGACTAGCGGGATCAGATACGCAGTATTTT.

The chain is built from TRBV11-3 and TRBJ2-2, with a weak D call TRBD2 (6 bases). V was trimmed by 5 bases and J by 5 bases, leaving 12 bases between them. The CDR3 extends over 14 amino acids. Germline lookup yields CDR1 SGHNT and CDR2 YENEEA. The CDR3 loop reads CASSPARGTGELFF. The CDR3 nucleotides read TGTGCCAGCAGCCCCGCTCGGGGGACCGGGGAGCTGTTTTTT. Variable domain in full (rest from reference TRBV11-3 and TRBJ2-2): EAGVVQSPRYKIIEKKQPVAFWCNPISGHNTLYWYLQNLGQGPELLIRYENEEAVDDSQLPKDRFSAERLKGVDSTLKIQPAELGDSAVYLCASSPARGTGELFFGEGSRLTVL.

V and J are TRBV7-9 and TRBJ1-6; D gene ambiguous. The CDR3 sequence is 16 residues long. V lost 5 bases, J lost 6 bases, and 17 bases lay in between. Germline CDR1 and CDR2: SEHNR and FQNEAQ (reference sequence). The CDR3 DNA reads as TGTGCCAGCAGCGCCTCGGGAGGAGGAGCTAATTCACCCCTCCACTTT. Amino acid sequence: CASSASGGGANSPLHF.

CDR3 residues: CASSLISRAEGEQYF. CDR3 DNA sequence: TGTGCCAGCAGCTTAATAAGCAGGGCGGAGGGCGAGCAGTACTTC. The rearrangement links TRBV7-6 to TRBJ2-7, with D maybe TRBD2 (6 bases). CDR1 and CDR2 from the germline V gene are SGHVS and FNYEAQ. The V end was cut by 2 bases, the J end by 6 bases, with 17 bases between. The CDR3 consists of 15 residues.

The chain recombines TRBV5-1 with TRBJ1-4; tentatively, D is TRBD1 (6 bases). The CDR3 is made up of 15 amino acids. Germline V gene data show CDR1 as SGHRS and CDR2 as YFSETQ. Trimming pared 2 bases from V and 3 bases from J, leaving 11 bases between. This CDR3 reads CASSLQGQANEKLFF. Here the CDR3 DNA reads TGCGCCAGCAGCTTACAGGGCCAGGCTAATGAAAAACTGTTTTTT.

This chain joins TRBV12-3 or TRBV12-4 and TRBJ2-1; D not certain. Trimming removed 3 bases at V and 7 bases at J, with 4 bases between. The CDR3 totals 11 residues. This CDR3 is CASSLLNEQFF. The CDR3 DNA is TGTGCCAGCAGTTTGCTAAATGAGCAGTTCTTC.

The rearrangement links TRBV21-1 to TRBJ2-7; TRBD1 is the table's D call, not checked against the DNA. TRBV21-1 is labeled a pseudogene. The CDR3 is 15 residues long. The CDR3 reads CASSTPGQGGYEQYF. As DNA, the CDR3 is TGTGCCAGCAGCACCCCGGGACAGGGAGGCTACGAGCAGTACTTC.

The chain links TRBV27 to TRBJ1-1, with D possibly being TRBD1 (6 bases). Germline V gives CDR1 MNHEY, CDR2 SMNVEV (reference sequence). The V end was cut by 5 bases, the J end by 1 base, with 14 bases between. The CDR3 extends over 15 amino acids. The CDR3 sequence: CASSLRQEPNTEAFF. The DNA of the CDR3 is TGTGCCAGCAGTCTACGACAGGAACCGAACACTGAAGCTTTCTTT.

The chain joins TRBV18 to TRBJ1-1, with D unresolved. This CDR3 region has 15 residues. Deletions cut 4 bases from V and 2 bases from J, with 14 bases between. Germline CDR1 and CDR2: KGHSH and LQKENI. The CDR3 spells CASSQAGGLNTEAFF. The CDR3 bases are TGTGCCAGCTCACAGGCCGGCGGCCTTAACACTGAAGCTTTCTTT.

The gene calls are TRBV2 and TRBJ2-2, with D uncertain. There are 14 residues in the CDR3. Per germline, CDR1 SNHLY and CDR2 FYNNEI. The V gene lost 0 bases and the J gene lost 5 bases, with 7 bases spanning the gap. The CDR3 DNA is TGTGCCAGCAGTGAAGCGTTCAAAACCGGGGAGCTGTTTTTT. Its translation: CASSEAFKTGELFF.

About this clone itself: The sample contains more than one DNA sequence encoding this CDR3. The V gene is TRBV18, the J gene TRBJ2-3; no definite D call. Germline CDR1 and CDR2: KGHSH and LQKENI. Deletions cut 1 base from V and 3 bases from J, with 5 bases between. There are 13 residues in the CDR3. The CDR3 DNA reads TGTGCCAGCTCACCACAGAGGACAGATACGCAGTATTTT. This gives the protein CASSPQRTDTQYF. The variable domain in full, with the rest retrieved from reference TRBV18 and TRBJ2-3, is NAGVMQNPRHLVRRRGQEARLRCSPMKGHSHVYWYRQLPEEGLKFMVYLQKENIIDESGMPKERFSAEFPKEGPSILRIQQVVRGDSAAYFCASSPQRTDTQYFGPGTRLTVL.

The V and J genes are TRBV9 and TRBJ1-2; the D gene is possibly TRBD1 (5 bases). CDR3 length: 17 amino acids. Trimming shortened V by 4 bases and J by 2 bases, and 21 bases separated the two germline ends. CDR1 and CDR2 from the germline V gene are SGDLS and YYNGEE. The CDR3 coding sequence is TGTGCCAGCAGCCCGCATAATGCAGGGCGTCAAAACTATGGCTACACCTTC. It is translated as CASSPHNAGRQNYGYTF.

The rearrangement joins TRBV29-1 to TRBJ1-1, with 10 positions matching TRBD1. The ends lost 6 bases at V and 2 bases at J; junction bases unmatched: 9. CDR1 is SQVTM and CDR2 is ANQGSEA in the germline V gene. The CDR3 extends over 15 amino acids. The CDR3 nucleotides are TGCAGCGTCGCCGGGACAGGGGTATCCAACACTGAAGCTTTCTTT. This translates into CSVAGTGVSNTEAFF.

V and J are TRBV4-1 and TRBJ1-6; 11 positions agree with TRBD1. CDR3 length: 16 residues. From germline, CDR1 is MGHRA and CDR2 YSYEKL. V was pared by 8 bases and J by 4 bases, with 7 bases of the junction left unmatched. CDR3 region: CASRGTGGGYNSPLHF. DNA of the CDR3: TGCGCCAGCCGAGGGACAGGGGGAGGTTATAATTCACCCCTCCACTTT.

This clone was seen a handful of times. The CDR3 is CASSLGSMSGYTF. The DNA for the CDR3 is TGTGCCAGTAGTCTGGGCAGTATGTCGGGCTACACCTTC. V usage is TRBV19 and J usage is TRBJ1-2; D gene ambiguous. Germline CDR1 reads LNHDA; CDR2 reads SQIVND (reference sequence). The CDR3 has 13 residues. Trimming shortened V by 5 bases and J by 8 bases, and 15 bases separated the two germline ends.

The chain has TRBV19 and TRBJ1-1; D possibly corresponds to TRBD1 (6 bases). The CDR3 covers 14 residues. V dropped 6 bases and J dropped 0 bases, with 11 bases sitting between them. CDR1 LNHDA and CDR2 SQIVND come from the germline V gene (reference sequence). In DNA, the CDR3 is TGTGCCAGTAGGTCCGGGGACATGAACACTGAAGCTTTCTTT. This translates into CASRSGDMNTEAFF.

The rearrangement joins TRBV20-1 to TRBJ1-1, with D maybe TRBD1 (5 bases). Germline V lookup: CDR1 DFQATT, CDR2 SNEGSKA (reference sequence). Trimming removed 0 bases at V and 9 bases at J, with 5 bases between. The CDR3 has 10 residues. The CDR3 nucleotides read TGCAGTGCTAGAGAGGACAAAGCTTTCTTT. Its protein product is CSAREDKAFF.

This chain's CDR3 is CASSESRDRLMIGLFF. CDR3 coding DNA: TGTGCCAGCAGTGAATCCCGGGACAGGCTAATGATCGGACTGTTTTTT. The chain is built from TRBV6-1 and TRBJ1-4; TRBD1 aligns across 8 bases. V dropped 2 bases and J dropped 13; count of bases not matched to a gene: 15. The germline V gene encodes CDR1 MNHNS and CDR2 SASEGT. This CDR3 is built from 16 residues.